This is a list of T cell receptor beta chains from one sample in a study of blood T cell repertoires in COVID-19. TCRdb's table, derived via immunoSEQ multiplex PCR, lists solely in-frame clones and lacks some. Here the sample spans about 290,000 clones, under 90% being singletons. The material sequenced was peripheral blood. These receptors all come from a woman aged 30 to 39 with COVID-19, enrolled during active disease. Each CDR3 is given with its conserved first and last residue. Fields, in order: clone size, J gene, V gene, CDR3 protein. Clone sizes are given selectively: once, few, many, or a class where the clone is expanded.

clone size: once; J gene: TRBJ1-1; V gene: TRBV19; CDR3 protein: CASRGGSRSEAFF
clone size: NA; J gene: TRBJ2-1; V gene: TRBV19; CDR3 protein: CASSRDQGNEQFF
clone size: NA; J gene: TRBJ1-4; V gene: TRBV4-1; CDR3 protein: CASSKQTNSNEKLFF
clone size: few; J gene: TRBJ2-7; V gene: TRBV6-5; CDR3 protein: CASTPGEGTSYEQYF
clone size: NA; J gene: TRBJ2-1; V gene: TRBV11-2; CDR3 protein: CASSLGAGGYNEQFF
clone size: NA; J gene: TRBJ2-7; V gene: TRBV3-1/TRBV3-2; CDR3 protein: CASSQAPTGIYEQYF
clone size: NA; J gene: TRBJ1-1; V gene: TRBV6-5; CDR3 protein: CASSHGAGVNTEAFF
clone size: once; J gene: TRBJ1-5; V gene: TRBV28; CDR3 protein: CASRTHGGGQPQHF
clone size: NA; J gene: TRBJ1-3; V gene: TRBV19; CDR3 protein: CASFRRTSSGNTIYF
clone size: few; J gene: TRBJ1-5; V gene: TRBV6-1; CDR3 protein: CASSEAHSYVYQPQHF
clone size: NA; J gene: TRBJ1-3; V gene: TRBV2; CDR3 protein: CASSGSSRSHSGNTIYF